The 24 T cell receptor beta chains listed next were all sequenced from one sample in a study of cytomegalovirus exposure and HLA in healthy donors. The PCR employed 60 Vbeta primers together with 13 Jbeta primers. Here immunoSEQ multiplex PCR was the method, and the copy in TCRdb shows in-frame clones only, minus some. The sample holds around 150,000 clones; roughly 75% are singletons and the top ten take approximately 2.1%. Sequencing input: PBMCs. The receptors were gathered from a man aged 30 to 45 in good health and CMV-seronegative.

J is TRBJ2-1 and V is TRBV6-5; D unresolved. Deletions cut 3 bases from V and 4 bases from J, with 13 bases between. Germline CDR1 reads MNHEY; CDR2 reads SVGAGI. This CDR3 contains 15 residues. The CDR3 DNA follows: TGTGCCAGCAGTTATAAAAATTCGTATTACAATGAGCAGTTCTTC. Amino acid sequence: CASSYKNSYYNEQFF.

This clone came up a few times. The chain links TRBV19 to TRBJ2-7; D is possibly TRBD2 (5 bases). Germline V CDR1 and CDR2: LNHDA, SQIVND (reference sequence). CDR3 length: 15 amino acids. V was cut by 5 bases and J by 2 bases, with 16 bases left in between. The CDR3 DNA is TGTGCCAGTAGTCTAGCCCCCGGTAATCCCTACGAGCAGTACTTC. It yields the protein CASSLAPGNPYEQYF.

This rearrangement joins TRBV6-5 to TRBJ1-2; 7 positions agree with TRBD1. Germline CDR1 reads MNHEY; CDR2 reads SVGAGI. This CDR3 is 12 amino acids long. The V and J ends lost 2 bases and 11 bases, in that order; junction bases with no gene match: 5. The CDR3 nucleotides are TGTGCCAGCAGTTACGATCTCAGGGGGTACACCTTC. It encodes CASSYDLRGYTF.

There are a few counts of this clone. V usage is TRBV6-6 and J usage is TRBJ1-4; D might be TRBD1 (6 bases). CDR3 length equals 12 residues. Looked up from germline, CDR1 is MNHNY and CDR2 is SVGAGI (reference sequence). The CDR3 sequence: CASAGTNEKLFF. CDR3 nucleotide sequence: TGTGCGTCGGCAGGGACAAATGAAAAACTGTTTTTT.

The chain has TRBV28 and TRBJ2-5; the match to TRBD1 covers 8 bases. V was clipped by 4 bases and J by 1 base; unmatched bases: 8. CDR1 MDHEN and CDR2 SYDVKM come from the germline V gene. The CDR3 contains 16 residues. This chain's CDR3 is CASSSLTTGAQETQYF. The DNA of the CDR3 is TGTGCCAGCAGTTCTCTGACGACAGGGGCCCAAGAGACCCAGTACTTC.

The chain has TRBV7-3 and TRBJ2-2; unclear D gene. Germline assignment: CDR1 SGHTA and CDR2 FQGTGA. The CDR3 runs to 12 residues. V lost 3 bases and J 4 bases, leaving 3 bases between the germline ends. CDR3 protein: CASSFGTGELFF. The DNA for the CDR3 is TGTGCCAGCAGCTTCGGCACCGGGGAGCTGTTTTTT.

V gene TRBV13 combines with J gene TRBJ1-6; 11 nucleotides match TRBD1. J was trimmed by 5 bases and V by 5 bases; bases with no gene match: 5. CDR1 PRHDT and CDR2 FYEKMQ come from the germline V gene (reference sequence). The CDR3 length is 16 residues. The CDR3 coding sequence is TGTGCCAGCAGCCACCGGGACAGGGGGAATAATTCACCCCTCCACTTT. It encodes CASSHRDRGNNSPLHF.

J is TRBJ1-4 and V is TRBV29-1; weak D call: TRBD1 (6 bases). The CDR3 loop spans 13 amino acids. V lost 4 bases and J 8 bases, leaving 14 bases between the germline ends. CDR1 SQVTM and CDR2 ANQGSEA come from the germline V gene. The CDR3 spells CSVGGGTGEKLFF. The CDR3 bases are TGCAGCGTTGGGGGGGGAACAGGGGAAAAACTGTTTTTT.

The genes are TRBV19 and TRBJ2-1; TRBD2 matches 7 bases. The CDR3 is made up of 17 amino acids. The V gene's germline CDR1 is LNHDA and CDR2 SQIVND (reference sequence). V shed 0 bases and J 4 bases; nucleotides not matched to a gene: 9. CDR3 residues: CASSIDLTSVGYNEQFF. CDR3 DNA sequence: TGTGCCAGTAGTATAGATCTAACTAGCGTTGGGTACAATGAGCAGTTCTTC.

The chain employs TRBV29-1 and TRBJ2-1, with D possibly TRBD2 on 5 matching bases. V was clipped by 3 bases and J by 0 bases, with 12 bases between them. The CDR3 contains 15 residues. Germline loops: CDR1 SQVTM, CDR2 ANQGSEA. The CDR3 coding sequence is TGCAGCGTTGAGGCCTTGGGGAGCTCCTACAATGAGCAGTTCTTC. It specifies CSVEALGSSYNEQFF.

The CDR3: CASSQDVDTRNTEAFF. In nucleotides, the CDR3 is TGCGCCAGCAGCCAGGATGTTGACACCAGGAACACTGAAGCTTTCTTT. This rearrangement joins TRBV4-1 to TRBJ1-1; D unclear. This CDR3 is 16 amino acids long. The V and J ends lost 3 bases and 1 base respectively, with 15 bases between them. Germline lookup yields CDR1 MGHRA and CDR2 YSYEKL.

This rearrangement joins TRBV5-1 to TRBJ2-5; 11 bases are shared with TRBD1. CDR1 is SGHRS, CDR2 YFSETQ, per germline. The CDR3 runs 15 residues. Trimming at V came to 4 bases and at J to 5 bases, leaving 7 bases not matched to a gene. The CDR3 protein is CASSQPRDRGETQYF. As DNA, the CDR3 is TGCGCCAGCAGCCAACCGCGGGACAGGGGGGAGACCCAGTACTTC. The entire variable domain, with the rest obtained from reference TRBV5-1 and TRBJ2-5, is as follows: KAGVTQTPRYLIKTRGQQVTLSCSPISGHRSVSWYQQTPGQGLQFLFEYFSETQRNKGNFPGRFSGRQFSNSRSEMNVSTLELGDSALYLCASSQPRDRGETQYFGPGTRLLVL.

CDR3 DNA: TGCGCCAGCAGCCAAGACCCCCAGGGGAACTATGGCTACACCTTC. The encoded protein is CASSQDPQGNYGYTF. The chain links TRBV4-1 to TRBJ1-2; weak D call: TRBD1 (6 bases). Trimming took 0 bases from V and 2 from J, leaving 10 bases between them. From germline, CDR1 is MGHRA and CDR2 YSYEKL. This CDR3 is 15 amino acids long.

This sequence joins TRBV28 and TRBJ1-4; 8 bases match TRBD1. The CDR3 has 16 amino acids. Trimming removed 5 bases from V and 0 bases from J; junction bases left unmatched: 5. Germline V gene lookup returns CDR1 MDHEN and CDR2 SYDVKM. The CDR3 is CASSPTGAATNEKLFF. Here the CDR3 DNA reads TGTGCCAGCAGTCCGACAGGGGCCGCAACTAATGAAAAACTGTTTTTT.

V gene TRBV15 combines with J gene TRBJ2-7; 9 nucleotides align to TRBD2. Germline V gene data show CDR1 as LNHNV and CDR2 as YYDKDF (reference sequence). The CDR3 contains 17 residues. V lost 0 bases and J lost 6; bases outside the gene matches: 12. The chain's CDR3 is CATSRDYGGRDPPEQYF. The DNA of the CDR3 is TGTGCCACCAGCAGAGATTATGGCGGGAGGGACCCCCCCGAGCAGTACTTC.

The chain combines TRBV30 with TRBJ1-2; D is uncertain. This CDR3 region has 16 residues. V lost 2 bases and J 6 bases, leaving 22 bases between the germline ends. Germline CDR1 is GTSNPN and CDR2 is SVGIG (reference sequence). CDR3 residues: CAWSSRRSSAVHGYTF. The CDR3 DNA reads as TGTGCCTGGAGTTCGCGGCGGTCGTCGGCAGTCCATGGCTACACCTTC.

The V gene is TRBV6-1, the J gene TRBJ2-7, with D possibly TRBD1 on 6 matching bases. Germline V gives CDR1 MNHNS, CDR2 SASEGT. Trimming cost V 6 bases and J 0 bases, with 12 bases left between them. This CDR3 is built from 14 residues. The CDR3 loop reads CASRLYRDSYEQYF. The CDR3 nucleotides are TGTGCCAGCAGACTTTACAGGGACTCCTACGAGCAGTACTTC.

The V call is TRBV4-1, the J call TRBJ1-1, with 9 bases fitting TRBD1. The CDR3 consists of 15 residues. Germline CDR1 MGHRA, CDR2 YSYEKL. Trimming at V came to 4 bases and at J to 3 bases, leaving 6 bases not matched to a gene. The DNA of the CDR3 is TGCGCCAGCAGCCCGGGACAGGGATGGGACACTGAAGCTTTCTTT. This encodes CASSPGQGWDTEAFF.

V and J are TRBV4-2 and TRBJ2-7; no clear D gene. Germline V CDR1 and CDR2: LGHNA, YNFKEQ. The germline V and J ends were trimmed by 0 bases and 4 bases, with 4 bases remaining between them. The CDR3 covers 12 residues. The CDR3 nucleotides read TGTGCCAGCAGCCAAGATGAGTACGAGCAGTACTTC. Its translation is CASSQDEYEQYF.

CDR3 in amino acids: CAGRTGTNTGELFF. CDR3 nucleotides: TGTGCCGGACGGACAGGAACGAACACCGGGGAGCTGTTTTTT. The chain carries TRBV6-1 and TRBJ2-2; TRBD1 agrees at 7 bases. CDR1 is MNHNS, CDR2 SASEGT, per germline. V lost 11 bases and J lost 0; bases outside the gene matches: 6. This CDR3 is built from 14 residues.

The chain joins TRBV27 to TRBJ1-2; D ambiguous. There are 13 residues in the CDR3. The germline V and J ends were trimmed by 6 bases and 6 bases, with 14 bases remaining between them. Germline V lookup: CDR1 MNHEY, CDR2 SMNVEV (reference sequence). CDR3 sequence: CASRTRGVNGYTF. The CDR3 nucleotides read TGTGCCAGCAGGACTCGGGGAGTGAATGGCTACACCTTC.

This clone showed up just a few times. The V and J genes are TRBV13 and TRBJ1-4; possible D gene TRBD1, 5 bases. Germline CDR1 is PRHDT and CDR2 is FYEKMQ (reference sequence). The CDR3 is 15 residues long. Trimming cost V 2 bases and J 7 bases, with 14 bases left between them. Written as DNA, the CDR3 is TGTGCCAGCAGCTTAAGTGGGCAGGGAATTGAAAAACTGTTTTTT. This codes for CASSLSGQGIEKLFF.

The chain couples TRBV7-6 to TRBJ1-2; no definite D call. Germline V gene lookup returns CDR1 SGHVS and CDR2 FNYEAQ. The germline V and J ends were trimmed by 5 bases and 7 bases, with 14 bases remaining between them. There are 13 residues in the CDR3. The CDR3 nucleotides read TGTGCCAGCAGCGCTCCCCCCCCGGGTGGCTACACCTTC. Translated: CASSAPPPGGYTF. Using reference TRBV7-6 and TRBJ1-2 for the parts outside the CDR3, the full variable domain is GAGVSQSPRYKVTKRGQDVALRCDPISGHVSLYWYRQALGQGPEFLTYFNYEAQQDKSGLPNDRFSAERPEGSISTLTIQRTEQRDSAMYRCASSAPPPGGYTFGSGTRLTVV.

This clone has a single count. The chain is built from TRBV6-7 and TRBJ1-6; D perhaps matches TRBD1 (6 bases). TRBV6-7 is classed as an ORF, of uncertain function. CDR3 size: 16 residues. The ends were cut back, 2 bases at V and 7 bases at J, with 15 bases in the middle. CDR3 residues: CASSYLWGRENSPLHF. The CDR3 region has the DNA TGTGCCAGCAGTTACCTCTGGGGGCGGGAGAATTCACCCCTCCACTTT.